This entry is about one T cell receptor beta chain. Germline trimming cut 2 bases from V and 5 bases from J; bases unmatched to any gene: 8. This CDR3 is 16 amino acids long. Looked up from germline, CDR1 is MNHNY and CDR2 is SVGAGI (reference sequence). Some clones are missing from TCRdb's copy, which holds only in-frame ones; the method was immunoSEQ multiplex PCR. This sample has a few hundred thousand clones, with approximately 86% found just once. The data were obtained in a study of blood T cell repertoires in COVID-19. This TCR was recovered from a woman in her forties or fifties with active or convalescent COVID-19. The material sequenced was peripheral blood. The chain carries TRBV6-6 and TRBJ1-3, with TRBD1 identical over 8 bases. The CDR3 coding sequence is TGTGCCAGCAGTTACCTATTAACAGGGGGAAGAAACACCATATATTTT. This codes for CASSYLLTGGRNTIYF.